The source of this T cell receptor (beta chain) is a study of blood T cell repertoires in COVID-19. This CDR3 contains 14 residues. CDR1 SEHNR and CDR2 FQNEAQ come from the germline V gene (reference sequence). With V trimmed by 2 bases and J by 2 bases, 1 base remained unmatched. Produced via immunoSEQ multiplex PCR; TCRdb's table is partial and in-frame only. The sample contains approximately 300,000 clones, over 85% of which appear only once. This receptor was identified in a woman aged 25 to 39 who had recovered from COVID-19. Specimen: PBMCs or T cells enriched from blood (not recorded which). The chain is built from TRBV7-9 and TRBJ2-7; 9 nucleotides line up with TRBD1. The CDR3 loop is CASSLRQGAYEQYF. In DNA, the CDR3 is TGTGCCAGCAGCTTAAGACAGGGGGCCTACGAGCAGTACTTC.